This T cell receptor beta chain was sequenced for a study of CXCR3-negative and CXCR3-positive naive CD8 T cells. Points from the study as a whole: Both naive subsets showed comparably high diversity, and memory CD8+ cells showed much lower diversity. Most assays used freshly isolated PBMCs, as cryopreservation partially reduced CXCR3.

With respect to this clonotype: Its antigen is not known.

cDNA libraries for TRB were generated by 5' RACE incorporating UMI labels. TCRdb reprocessed the 5' RACE reads; each CDR3 protein has one entry and no DNA is given. Its clone listing holds about 48,000 distinct CDR3 sequences. This CDR3 has 16 amino acids. Looked up from germline, CDR1 is LGHNA and CDR2 is YNFKEQ. This sequence originates from a human donor in good health. Some clones in this sample may be carry-over from other donors' samples. Source material: memory CD8+ T cells from blood. This chain joins TRBV4-2 and TRBJ2-2; with no DNA, the TCRdb D assignment of TRBD1 cannot be verified. This CDR3 is CASSQTTEQGTGELFF.